This entry is about one T cell receptor (beta chain). Deletions cut 6 bases from V and 8 bases from J, with 13 bases between. This CDR3 has 13 amino acids. From germline, CDR1 is WSHSY and CDR2 SAAADI. This sample was taken from a study of blood T cell repertoires in COVID-19. On the study more broadly: Samples taken during acute and convalescent COVID-19 were collected in the United States, Italy and Spain. T cells, B-cell-depleted T cells, or PBMCs provided the cDNA or gDNA that served as material.

Methods used by the authors: Amplified reference gene primers provided the basis for estimating nucleated cell counts. Here immunoSEQ multiplex PCR was the method, and the copy in TCRdb shows in-frame clones only, minus some. For V, J and clone size, that table is used; D and trimming come from the DNA. The top ten hold approximately 55% of the sample, which has about 63,000 clones, 75% to 80% seen once. Sequenced material: peripheral blood. V is TRBV10-2 and J is TRBJ1-4; D remains unclear. The TCR comes from a woman aged 80 or over with acute or convalescent COVID-19. CDR3 in amino acids: CASSDPPREKLFF. The CDR3 DNA follows: TGCGCCAGCAGCGATCCGCCCAGGGAAAAACTGTTTTTT.